The TCR beta chain under discussion was sequenced for a study of early T cells in non-severe SARS-CoV-2 infection. At the level of the study: Unsorted whole-blood RNA was sequenced in bulk, leaving chains unpaired. Study findings and constraints: Anti-spike CD8 responses were favored by VDJdb matching, which missed private and CD4 specificities.

This CDR3 region has 17 residues. V lost 1 base, J lost 0 bases, and 7 bases stayed unmatched. CDR1 and CDR2 from the germline V gene are LNHNV and YYDKDF (reference sequence). This clonotype has at least ten counts. Its antigen is currently unknown. The TCR library protocol attached unique molecular identifiers to the individual cDNA molecules. MiXCR, run by TCRdb on the 5' RACE reads, gives a single entry per CDR3 protein. The data hold some 28,000 distinct CDR3 sequences, with about 5% observed a single time. The clonotype was recovered from an adult who was a healthcare worker with PCR-confirmed SARS-CoV-2 infection or an uninfected control (not recorded which). Sequenced sample: whole blood. V is TRBV15 and J is TRBJ2-3, with 7 bases that match TRBD1. CDR3 region: CATSRAGPGQSTDTQYF. The CDR3 DNA reads as TGTGCCACCAGCAGAGCCGGGCCGGGACAGAGCACAGATACGCAGTATTTT.